The subject of this entry is one T cell receptor (beta chain). The data derive from a study of cytomegalovirus exposure and HLA in healthy donors. Sequencing used immunoSEQ multiplex PCR; TCRdb keeps in-frame clones, though not all of them. Altogether about 76,000 clones are present, 85% to 95% being singletons, with the ten largest covering about 2.1%. Trimming removed 4 bases at V and 7 bases at J, with 10 bases between. CDR3 size: 11 residues. The germline CDR1 and CDR2 sequences are GTSNPN and SVGIG (reference sequence). This chain joins TRBV30 and TRBJ1-2; D perhaps matches TRBD1 (5 bases). The receptor was derived from a young woman in good health and CMV-seropositive. Sequenced input: PBMCs. CDR3 region: CAWTAGLGYTF. As DNA, the CDR3 is TGTGCCTGGACGGCAGGGCTTGGCTACACCTTC. Variable domain in full (rest from reference TRBV30 and TRBJ1-2): SQTIHQWPATLVQPVGSPLSLECTVEGTSNPNLYWYRQAAGRGLQLLFYSVGIGQISSEVPQNLSASRPQDRQFILSSKKLLLSDSGFYLCAWTAGLGYTFGSGTRLTVV.